This entry describes one T cell receptor beta chain. Its antigen remains unknown. The data originate from a study of Ad26.COV2.S vaccination and SARS-CoV-2 variants. Study overall: Intramuscular Ad26.COV2.S at 5x10^10 or 1x10^11 viral particles. General observations from the study: There was reportedly substantial breadth in spike-specific CD8+ and CD4+ T cell responses after vaccination.

Treatment given: around 19 received Ad26.COV2.S at low or high dose, single or two shots; 5 received placebo; per-sample allocation not given. Sampling took place 63 days after the first vaccine or placebo injection. It was an adult aged 18-55 years in Boston who was the donor. The CDR3 contains 15 residues. Germline CDR1 and CDR2: MNHEY and SMNVEV (reference sequence). V was trimmed by 2 bases and J by 4 bases, leaving 14 bases between them. Measured with immunoSEQ multiplex PCR; TCRdb has only the in-frame clones, and not every one. The data contain around 340,000 clones, around 90% of them singletons.

The source of this sequence is a person between 18 and 65 years old who received the Ad26.COV2.S COVID-19 vaccine or a placebo. The specimen comprised peripheral blood, sampled in a trial of Ad26.COV2.S vaccine versus placebo. V usage is TRBV27 and J usage is TRBJ1-1; no reliable D call. The chain's CDR3 is CASSLTSTKTTEAFF. The CDR3 DNA follows: TGTGCCAGCAGTTTAACCTCGACGAAGACCACTGAAGCTTTCTTT.